These 2 T cell receptor beta chains originate from one sample sequenced in a study of response to subunit inactivated influenza vaccine. MiXCR, applied by TCRdb to the RT-PCR reads, yields one record per CDR3 protein. Among more than 500,000 distinct CDR3 sequences, 10% to 12% were seen once, and the ten largest hold 11%. This sample was also put to use in a study of T cells expressing NK-cell markers. From that paper: A 5'RACE template switching approach incorporating UMIs was used to make TCR beta cDNA.

This specimen was PBMCs from blood, taken on the day of vaccination. The origin of the receptors is a middle-aged man who received an inactivated influenza vaccine.

Worth noting for this clonotype: Germline and junction disagree at one end, which may indicate a read error. The rearrangement joins TRBV15 to TRBJ1-2; no definite D call. The germline gives CDR1 LNHNV, CDR2 YYDKDF (reference sequence). This CDR3 is 14 amino acids long. CDR3 residues: CAISRSWTDLGYTF. CDR3 coding DNA: TGTGCCATCAGCAGATCCTGGACCGACCTAGGCTACACCTTC.

This chain links TRBV6-2 or TRBV6-3 with TRBJ2-2, with D possibly being TRBD1 (5 bases). V lost 0 bases, J lost 7 bases, and 12 bases lay in between. In germline, CDR1 is MNHEY, CDR2 SVGEGT. CDR3 length equals 15 residues. The CDR3 protein is CASSYSPDMVGELFF. The DNA for the CDR3 is TGTGCCAGCAGTTACTCGCCGGACATGGTCGGGGAGCTGTTTTTT.